Following are 27 T cell receptor beta chains from one sample sequenced in a study of monozygotic twins with inflammatory bowel disease. With the 5' RACE reads reprocessed, TCRdb shows one record per CDR3 protein and no DNA. The sample includes approximately 330,000 distinct CDR3 sequences. Sequencing used blood. The receptors come from a human donor with ulcerative colitis or Crohn's disease, or a healthy co-twin of an affected twin (not recorded which).

This chain joins TRBV11-2 and TRBJ2-7. Germline CDR1 and CDR2: SGHAT and FQNNGV. This CDR3 region has 12 residues. The chain's CDR3 is CASSLDRAGLYF.

The genes are TRBV12-3 or TRBV12-4 and TRBJ1-2; with no DNA, the TCRdb D assignment of TRBD1 cannot be verified. The CDR3 contains 15 residues. CDR3 sequence reads: CASSLKPGPSYGYTF.

The chain employs TRBV2 and TRBJ1-5. Per germline, CDR1 SNHLY and CDR2 FYNNEI. The CDR3 covers 16 residues. Here the CDR3 reads CASSFLLGREGQPQHF.

The genes are TRBV12-3 or TRBV12-4 and TRBJ2-7; TCRdb's D call of TRBD2 is untestable without DNA. The CDR3 totals 12 residues. This CDR3 is CASSPSTGEQYF.

This rearrangement joins TRBV11-2 to TRBJ2-1; no DNA is available, so the TRBD1 call from TCRdb remains unchecked. Germline assignment: CDR1 SGHAT and CDR2 FQNNGV. The CDR3 sequence is 15 residues long. The CDR3 protein is CASRFDAGIYNEQFF.

The rearrangement links TRBV5-1 to TRBJ2-7; there is no DNA to check the TCRdb D call of TRBD1. The CDR3 is 14 amino acids. Germline V CDR1 and CDR2: SGHRS, YFSETQ. The CDR3 loop reads CASSLEGTPGEQYF.

The J gene is TRBJ1-2, the V gene TRBV6-6; the TCRdb D gene call, TRBD1, has no DNA to confirm it. Germline assignment: CDR1 MNHNY and CDR2 SVGAGI (reference sequence). The CDR3 has 12 residues. CDR3 loop: CAGRSGDYGYTF.

The chain uses TRBV7-8 and TRBJ2-1. The germline V gene encodes CDR1 SGHVS and CDR2 FQNEAQ. The CDR3 runs 13 residues. CDR3 in amino acids: CASSLHRLNEQFF.

The chain recombines TRBV7-9 with TRBJ2-7; TCRdb's D gene call, TRBD2, goes unchecked for lack of DNA. Per germline, CDR1 SEHNR and CDR2 FQNEAQ (reference sequence). The CDR3 is 13 amino acids. This CDR3 reads CASVGPPTYEQYF. Complete variable domain (other parts from reference TRBV7-9 and TRBJ2-7): DTGVSQNPRHKITKRGQNVTFRCDPISEHNRLYWYRQTLGQGPEFLTYFQNEAQLEKSRLLSDRFSAERPKGSFSTLEIQRTEQGDSAMYLCASVGPPTYEQYFGPGTRLTVT.

The rearrangement uses TRBV7-2 and TRBJ2-3; the D call of TRBD2 rests on TCRdb alone, since no DNA is present to check it. CDR3 length: 16 residues. Germline V CDR1 and CDR2: SGHTA, FQGNSA. CDR3 protein: CASSPRTSPSTDTQYF. The variable domain in full, completed from reference TRBV7-2 and TRBJ2-3, reads GAGVSQSPSNKVTEKGKDVELRCDPISGHTALYWYRQSLGQGLEFLIYFQGNSAPDKSGLPSDRFSAERTGGSVSTLTIQRTQQEDSAVYLCASSPRTSPSTDTQYFGPGTRLTVL.

The chain recombines TRBV9 with TRBJ2-7; TCRdb picks TRBD2, but there is no DNA to check that call. Germline V gene lookup returns CDR1 SGDLS and CDR2 YYNGEE. CDR3 length equals 14 residues. The CDR3 loop is CASSVGLVDYEQYF. The entire variable domain, with the rest obtained from reference TRBV9 and TRBJ2-7, is as follows: DSGVTQTPKHLITATGQRVTLRCSPRSGDLSVYWYQQSLDQGLQFLIQYYNGEERAKGNILERFSAQQFPDLHSELNLSSLELGDSALYFCASSVGLVDYEQYFGPGTRLTVT.

The gene calls are TRBV20-1 and TRBJ1-4. The CDR3 is 17 residues long. CDR1 DFQATT and CDR2 SNEGSKA come from the germline V gene (reference sequence). The chain's CDR3 is CSARDNRPLSQSEKLFF.

The J gene is TRBJ2-6, the V gene TRBV3-1. This CDR3 has 16 amino acids. Germline CDR1 and CDR2: LGHDT and YNNKEL (reference sequence). The chain's CDR3 is CASSQVGESGANVLTF.

This chain uses TRBV6-1 with TRBJ1-4; no DNA is available, so the TRBD1 call from TCRdb remains unchecked. CDR1 is MNHNS, CDR2 SASEGT, per germline. This CDR3 spans 15 amino acids. CDR3 amino acids: CASGTGAGGAEKLFF.

The chain carries TRBV6-2 or TRBV6-3 and TRBJ1-1; no DNA is available, so the TRBD1 call from TCRdb remains unchecked. There are 14 residues in the CDR3. From germline, CDR1 is MNHEY and CDR2 SVGEGT. The CDR3 loop is CASSLQGSSTEAFF.

CDR3 amino acids: CSAMGGGYNEQFF. V is TRBV20-1 and J is TRBJ2-1; TCRdb returns TRBD2, unconfirmable since there is no DNA. The CDR3 extends over 13 amino acids. CDR1 and CDR2 from the germline V gene are DFQATT and SNEGSKA (reference sequence).

The chain recombines TRBV7-8 with TRBJ2-7; TCRdb lists TRBD2, though no DNA is available to test this call. Germline assignment: CDR1 SGHVS and CDR2 FQNEAQ. The CDR3 is 15 residues long. The CDR3 sequence: CASSGSGGVGYEQYF.

This chain connects TRBV7-9 to TRBJ2-1; TCRdb returns TRBD1, unconfirmable since there is no DNA. From germline, CDR1 is SEHNR and CDR2 FQNEAQ (reference sequence). This CDR3 comprises 13 residues. CDR3 region: CATRQGSDNEQFF.

The gene calls are TRBV7-3 and TRBJ2-3; TCRdb returns TRBD1, unconfirmable since there is no DNA. The CDR3 length is 21 residues. The germline gives CDR1 SGHTA, CDR2 FQGTGA. The CDR3: CASSLMGTGGVSLAGTDTQYF.

The chain is built from TRBV3-1 and TRBJ2-1; TCRdb's assignment of TRBD1 cannot be checked, as there is no DNA. The CDR3 has 16 residues. CDR1 is LGHDT, CDR2 YNNKEL, per germline (reference sequence). CDR3 sequence: CASSRGAVAAYNEQFF.

CDR3: CAREAKRPSGRNDYNEQFF. The gene calls are TRBV25-1 and TRBJ2-1; the D call of TRBD2 rests on TCRdb alone, since no DNA is present to check it. The CDR3 runs 19 residues. In germline, CDR1 is MGHDK, CDR2 SYGVNS.

The chain combines TRBV4-3 with TRBJ2-3; TCRdb selects TRBD1, and the lack of DNA leaves this call unchecked. Germline V gene data show CDR1 as LGHNA and CDR2 as YSLEER. The CDR3 consists of 16 residues. CDR3 amino acids: CASSQGVGQGGDTQYF.

The chain joins TRBV7-9 to TRBJ1-1. The CDR3 extends over 13 amino acids. The germline V gene encodes CDR1 SEHNR and CDR2 FQNEAQ (reference sequence). CDR3 sequence: CASNQQENTEAFF.

This chain uses TRBV28 with TRBJ2-1; TCRdb's D call of TRBD1 is untestable without DNA. The germline CDR1 and CDR2 sequences are MDHEN and SYDVKM. The CDR3 extends over 12 amino acids. CDR3 sequence reads: CASRGFRDEQFF.

The chain recombines TRBV28 with TRBJ2-6; absent DNA, TCRdb's TRBD1 call cannot be checked. Per the germline V gene, CDR1 is MDHEN and CDR2 is SYDVKM. This CDR3 contains 15 residues. CDR3 sequence reads: CASRPTGAGANVLTF.

This chain links TRBV20-1 with TRBJ1-5; no DNA is available, so the TRBD1 call from TCRdb remains unchecked. The CDR3 covers 11 residues. Germline V gene lookup returns CDR1 DFQATT and CDR2 SNEGSKA (reference sequence). CDR3: CSASRAQPQHF.

The V call is TRBV25-1, the J call TRBJ2-7. The CDR3 is 14 residues long. Germline V lookup: CDR1 MGHDK, CDR2 SYGVNS. The CDR3: CASSGAGQYYEQYF.